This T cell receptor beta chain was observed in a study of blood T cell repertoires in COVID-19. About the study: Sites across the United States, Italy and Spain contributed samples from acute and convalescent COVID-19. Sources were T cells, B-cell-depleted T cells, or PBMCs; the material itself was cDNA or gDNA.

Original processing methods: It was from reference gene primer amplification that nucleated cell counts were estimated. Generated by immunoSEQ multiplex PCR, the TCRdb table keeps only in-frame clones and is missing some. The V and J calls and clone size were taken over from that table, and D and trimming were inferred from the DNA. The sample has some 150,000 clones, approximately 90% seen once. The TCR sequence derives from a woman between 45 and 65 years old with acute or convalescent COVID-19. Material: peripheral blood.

The CDR3 sequence is CASSSRPTGNYGYTF. The CDR3 region has the DNA TGTGCCAGCAGCTCCCGACCGACAGGGAACTATGGCTACACCTTC. The V and J genes are TRBV5-4 and TRBJ1-2; 7 nucleotides agree with TRBD1. This CDR3 region has 15 residues. The germline V gene has CDR1 SGHNT and CDR2 YYREEE (reference sequence). V lost 3 bases to trimming and J lost 2 bases; unmatched junction nucleotides: 7. Complete variable domain (other parts from reference TRBV5-4 and TRBJ1-2): ETGVTQSPTHLIKTRGQQVTLRCSSQSGHNTVSWYQQALGQGPQFIFQYYREEENGRGNFPPRFSGLQFPNYSSELNVNALELDDSALYLCASSSRPTGNYGYTFGSGTRLTVV.